This T cell receptor (beta chain) was profiled in a study of molecular identifiers for immune sequencing clone quantification listed by TCRdb under 2018. Broadly, across the study: For a replicate experiment, the RNA from either 20,000 or 100,000 naive CD8 T cells was divided into five aliquots, and four of those aliquots went on to sequencing. The study was a methods study using CD8 T cells to benchmark molecular-identifier clustering-based TCR repertoire sequencing (MIDCIRS) and TCR RNA copy counting. The research as a whole found: Even against a background of some 1 million naive CD8 T cells, spiked-in Jurkat TCR RNA amounting to a single cell's worth was reported to be detectable. In CMV-specific effector cells, over 99% of molecules were held by clones above 20 RNA copies, whereas under 1% of molecules were held by such clones in naive cells. Highly expanded clone sizes could be underestimated because identical TCR molecules may share a barcode. Modeling indicated about 3.1 TCR RNA copies recovered per cell, compared with around 10 by digital PCR, which implies a capture efficiency of about 31%. When barcode sub-clustering was left out, chimeric consensus sequences inflated TCR diversity, with chimeras reaching as high as 47%. Spiked-in Jurkat TCR RNA (10 copies' worth), which is not part of the donor repertoire, was contained in the naive libraries.

The library was generated by PCR. Sequenced on a NextSeq 500. Bulk TCR libraries were prepared as previously described, using TCR primers listed in Table S5. Total RNA was purified with the Qiagen AllPrep DNA/RNA kit. Before any analysis, reads coming from multiple sequencing runs of the same library were combined into one pool. The original methods were these. Only reads with exact TCR constant sequence were kept, trimmed to 150 nt, and grouped by their 12-nt molecular barcodes. Reads in each barcode group were sub-clustered using a 15% Levenshtein threshold, and a quality-weighted consensus sequence was built for each RNA molecule. Non-functional sequences were filtered out, along with any lower-count sequence sitting one edit away from another sequence. Based on a fit of two negative binomial distributions, barcode sub-clusters having less than 20% of the maximum read count were discarded. TCRdb ran its own pipeline on the public reads, namely fastp trimming at Q25 and MiXCR clone calling, and kept in-frame beta chains. CDR3 protein sequences are deduplicated, and each keeps its most common genes and DNA. The V and J calls come from TCRdb's annotation, not from the publication. For this sample the table gives about 630,000 distinct CDR3 sequences, of which about 25% were detected only once. The ten largest clones take up about 0.78% of the sample.

This clonotype was counted once. The antigen it binds to is not known. This may come from a read error, since a much larger clone is one base off. Naive CD8 T cell libraries were made from 20,000 to 1,000,000 sorted cells using 10%, 30% or 50% of purified RNA. Naive CD8 T cells were FACS-sorted as CD8+CD4-CCR7+CD45RA+ on a BD FACSAria II into RLT Plus buffer. Detection sensitivity was tested by spiking Jurkat RNA equal to roughly nine TCR copies' worth into samples containing roughly 17,000-1,100,000 naive CD8 T cells. Enrichment of CD8 T cells was performed with RosetteSep CD8+ T Cell Enrichment Cocktail and Ficoll-Paque, after which ACK red cell lysis was carried out. The clonotype was recovered from a human donor in good health. Some libraries in this study had Jurkat cell RNA spiked in. Sample: naive CD8+ T cells from blood, with Jurkat cell RNA spiked in. The intended sense of this specimen's cell subset or site label: FACS-sorted CD8+CD4-CCR7+CD45RA+ naive T cells.

Read as DNA, the sequence is TGTGCCAGCAGCTTTGGGGCAGTACCGTCTGGGGCCAACGTCCTGACTTTC. Protein translation: CASSFGAVPSGANVLTF. Recombination connected TRBV7-2 to TRBJ2-6; tentative D gene TRBD1, with 5 bases matching. The CDR3 contains 17 residues, cysteine and phenylalanine counted. Just CDR3 DNA is preserved here, 51 bases in frame from base 1. CDR1 SGHTA and CDR2 FQGNSA were looked up in the germline V gene. Deletion took 3 bases off V and 1 base off J, with a span of 13 bases between the germline ends.